This T cell receptor (beta chain) was identified in a study of blood T cell repertoires in COVID-19. Libraries were prepared by immunoSEQ multiplex PCR; TCRdb keeps only in-frame clonotypes and omits some of them. The data hold around 100,000 clones, with 85% to 90% observed a single time. The ends were cut back, 5 bases at V and 2 bases at J, with 19 bases in the middle. Germline V gene data show CDR1 as SEHNR and CDR2 as FQNEAQ (reference sequence). CDR3 length: 16 residues. The sequence was collected from a woman older than 75 with acute or convalescent COVID-19. Sequencing was carried out using peripheral blood. The chain employs TRBV7-9 and TRBJ2-7; the D gene is possibly TRBD2 (5 bases). This CDR3 is CASSPHPGDGTYEQYF. CDR3 bases: TGTGCCAGCAGCCCTCACCCCGGTGACGGGACCTACGAGCAGTACTTC.